The entry that follows covers one T cell receptor (beta chain) sequence. The antigen is undetermined. Trimming shortened V by 9 bases and J by 0 bases, and 11 bases separated the two germline ends. Germline-derived CDR1 and CDR2 are LNHDA and SQIVND (reference sequence). The CDR3 loop spans 14 amino acids. The table came from immunoSEQ multiplex PCR; TCRdb's copy has only in-frame clones and leaves some out. This sample has approximately 170,000 clones; 80% to 90% occur once, and the top ten carry 6.9%. This entry belongs to a study of T cell responses to AZD1222 COVID-19 vaccine. Study-wide findings and caveats: Baseline seropositivity characterized only a handful of AZD1222 recipients. Repertoires were obtained solely post-peak T cell response. Elevations in Spike-specific TCR breadth and depth followed administration of two AZD1222 doses.

The specimen comprised peripheral blood, sampled on day 0 of AZD1222 vaccination. This receptor was taken from an adult in good health. V gene TRBV19 combines with J gene TRBJ2-2; perhaps TRBD1 as D (6 bases). The CDR3 protein is CASEDSANTGELFF. Here the CDR3 DNA reads TGTGCCAGCGAGGACAGCGCGAACACCGGGGAGCTGTTTTTT.